The rows below give T cell receptor beta chains drawn from one sample of a study of technical replicates of blood from a few donors. Clones were sequenced by immunoSEQ multiplex PCR, and TCRdb holds only the in-frame ones, with some missing. The sample holds tens of thousands of clones, approximately 92% seen once. The source material was T cells isolated from PBMCs. Receptor source: a human donor in good health. Some clones in this sample may be carry-over from other donors' samples. CDR3s leave out the opening cysteine and the closing phenylalanine or tryptophan. Expanded clones get a size class; other rows say once, few or many, or leave the size out.

size	V	J	CDR3
.	TRBV9	TRBJ2-7	ASSVGGSYEQY
.	TRBV27	TRBJ2-5	ASSAGVYRDQETQY
.	TRBV28	TRBJ1-1	ASSFYGGEAF
.	TRBV5-1	TRBJ1-4	ASSSPEAEKLF
.	TRBV21-1	TRBJ2-3	ASSTLLLAVSTDTQY
.	TRBV15	TRBJ2-3	ATSSRSGQPTDTQY
.	TRBV19	TRBJ1-1	ATGGGWATEAF
once	TRBV9	TRBJ2-7	ASSVTGNPYEQY
.	TRBV7-2	TRBJ2-2	ASSFLSGTSGSDTGELF
.	TRBV7-2	TRBJ1-2	ASSLGTPGGSYGYT
few	TRBV19	TRBJ1-1	ASSRQGAAEAF
.	TRBV11-2	TRBJ2-7	ASSRLTSGAYEQY
.	TRBV7-2	TRBJ2-4	ASSLEADLAKNIQY
.	TRBV6-5	TRBJ2-4	ASSYPRGAKNIQY
.	TRBV5-1	TRBJ2-3	ASSLGNYRGTDTQY
.	TRBV27	TRBJ2-7	ASSLPGGEQY
.	TRBV5-1	TRBJ1-1	ASRGRQGLEDTEAF
.	TRBV7-3	TRBJ1-4	ASSPRGGVGEKLF
.	TRBV6-1	TRBJ2-5	ASSEFLLAGVQTQY
.	TRBV9	TRBJ2-3	ASSGTGAVTDTQY
.	TRBV2	TRBJ2-1	ASPPISTSVTLHEQF
.	TRBV5-5	TRBJ2-3	ASSLGTGINTDTQY
.	TRBV7-9	TRBJ2-2	ASSLALGSGMGELF
.	TRBV4-1	TRBJ2-1	ASSQFIPGLVGNEQF
.	TRBV30	TRBJ2-7	AWRGDSRVYEQY
.	TRBV13	TRBJ2-3	ASSLGGSGITDTQY
.	TRBV6-1	TRBJ2-3	ASSAIQREFRADTQY
.	TRBV7-3	TRBJ2-6	ASSLTRQSGANVLT
few	TRBV5-4	TRBJ1-1	ASSGEGITEAF
.	TRBV13	TRBJ2-7	ASSSSQGTGSYEQY
.	TRBV18	TRBJ2-1	ASSPTSNNEQF
.	TRBV4-1	TRBJ1-4	ASSQEGGPYEKLF
.	TRBV5-1	TRBJ2-7	ASSSGTGNFYEQY
.	TRBV7-3	TRBJ1-2	ASSPSVSNYGYT
.	TRBV5-4	TRBJ1-4	ASSQDRAVANEKLF
.	TRBV12-5	TRBJ2-7	ASGSPSKSSYEQY
.	TRBV4-1	TRBJ2-7	ASSQDRGNFYEQY
.	TRBV5-4	TRBJ2-7	ASSLRLPGSYEQY
.	TRBV2	TRBJ1-1	ASSIGSSEAF
.	TRBV6-7	TRBJ2-1	ASGEDREVRVGNEQF
.	TRBV5-1	TRBJ2-7	ASSLSYSGSYEQY
once	TRBV7-2	TRBJ1-5	ASSLDISNQPQH
.	TRBV9	TRBJ2-5	ASSPGLAFQETQY